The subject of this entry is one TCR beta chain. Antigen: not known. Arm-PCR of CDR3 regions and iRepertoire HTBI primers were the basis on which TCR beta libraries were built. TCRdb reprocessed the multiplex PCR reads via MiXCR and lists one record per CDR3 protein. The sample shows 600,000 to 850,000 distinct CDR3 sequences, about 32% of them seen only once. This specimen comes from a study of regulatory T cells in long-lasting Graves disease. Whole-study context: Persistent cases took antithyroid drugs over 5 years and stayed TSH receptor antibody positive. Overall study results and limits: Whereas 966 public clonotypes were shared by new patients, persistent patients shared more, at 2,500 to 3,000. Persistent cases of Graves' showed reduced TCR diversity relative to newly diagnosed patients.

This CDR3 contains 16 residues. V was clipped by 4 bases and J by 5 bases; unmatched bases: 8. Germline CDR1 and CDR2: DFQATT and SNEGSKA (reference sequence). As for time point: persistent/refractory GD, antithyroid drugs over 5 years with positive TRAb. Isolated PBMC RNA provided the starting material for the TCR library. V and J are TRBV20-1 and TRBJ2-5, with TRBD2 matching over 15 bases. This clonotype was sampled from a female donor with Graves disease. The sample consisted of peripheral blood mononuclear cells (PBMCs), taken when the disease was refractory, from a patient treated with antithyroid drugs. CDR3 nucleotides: TGCAGTGCTACCGGGACTAGCGGGAGGAGGGGGGAGACCCAGTACTTC. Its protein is CSATGTSGRRGETQYF.